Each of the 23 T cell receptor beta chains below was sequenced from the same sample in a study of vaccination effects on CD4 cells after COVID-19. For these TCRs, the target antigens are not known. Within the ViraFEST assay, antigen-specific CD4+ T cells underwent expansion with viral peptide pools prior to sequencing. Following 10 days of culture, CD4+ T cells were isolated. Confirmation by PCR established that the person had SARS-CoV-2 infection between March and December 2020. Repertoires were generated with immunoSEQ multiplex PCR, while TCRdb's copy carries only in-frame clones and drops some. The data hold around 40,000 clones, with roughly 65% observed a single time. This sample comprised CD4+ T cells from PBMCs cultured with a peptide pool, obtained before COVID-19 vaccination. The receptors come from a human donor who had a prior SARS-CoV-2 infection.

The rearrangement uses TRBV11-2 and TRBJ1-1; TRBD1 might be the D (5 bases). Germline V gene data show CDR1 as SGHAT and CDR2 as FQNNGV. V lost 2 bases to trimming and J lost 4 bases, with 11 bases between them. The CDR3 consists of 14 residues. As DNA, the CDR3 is TGTGCCAGCAGCTTATTCAGGGAGGCCACTGAAGCTTTCTTT. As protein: CASSLFREATEAFF. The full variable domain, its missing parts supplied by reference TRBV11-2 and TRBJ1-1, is EAGVAQSPRYKIIEKRQSVAFWCNPISGHATLYWYQQILGQGPKLLIQFQNNGVVDDSQLPKDRFSAERLKGVDSTLKIQPAKLEDSAVYLCASSLFREATEAFFGQGTRLTVV.

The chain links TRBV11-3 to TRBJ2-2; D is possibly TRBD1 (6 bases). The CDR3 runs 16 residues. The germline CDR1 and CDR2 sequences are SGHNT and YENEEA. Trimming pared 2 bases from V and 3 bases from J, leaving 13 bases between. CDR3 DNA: TGTGCCAGCAGCTTACTTCAGGGGCTGGACACCGGGGAGCTGTTTTTT. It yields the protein CASSLLQGLDTGELFF.

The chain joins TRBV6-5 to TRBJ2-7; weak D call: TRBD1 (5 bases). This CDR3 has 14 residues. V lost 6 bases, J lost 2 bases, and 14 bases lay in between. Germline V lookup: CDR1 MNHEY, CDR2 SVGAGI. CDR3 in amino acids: CASRKTGRTYEQYF. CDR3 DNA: TGTGCCAGCAGAAAAACAGGACGGACCTACGAGCAGTACTTC.

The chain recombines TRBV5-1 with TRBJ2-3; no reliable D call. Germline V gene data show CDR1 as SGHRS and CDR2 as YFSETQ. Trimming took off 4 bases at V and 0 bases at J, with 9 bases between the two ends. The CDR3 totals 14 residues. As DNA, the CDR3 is TGCGCCAGCAGCGGCTTTACTAGCACAGATACGCAGTATTTT. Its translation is CASSGFTSTDTQYF. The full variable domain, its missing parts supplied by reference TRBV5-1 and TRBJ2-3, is KAGVTQTPRYLIKTRGQQVTLSCSPISGHRSVSWYQQTPGQGLQFLFEYFSETQRNKGNFPGRFSGRQFSNSRSEMNVSTLELGDSALYLCASSGFTSTDTQYFGPGTRLTVL.

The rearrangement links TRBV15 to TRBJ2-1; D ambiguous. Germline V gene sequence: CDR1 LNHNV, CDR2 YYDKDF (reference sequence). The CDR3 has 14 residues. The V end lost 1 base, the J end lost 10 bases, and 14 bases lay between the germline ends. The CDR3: CATSRVETPREQFF. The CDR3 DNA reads TGTGCCACCAGCAGAGTTGAGACCCCCAGGGAGCAGTTCTTC.

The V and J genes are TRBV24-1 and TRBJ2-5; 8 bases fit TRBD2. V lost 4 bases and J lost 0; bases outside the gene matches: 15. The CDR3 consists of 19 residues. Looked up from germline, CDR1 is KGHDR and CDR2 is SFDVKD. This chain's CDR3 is CATSDPSFREGGYQETQYF. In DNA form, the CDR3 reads TGTGCCACCAGTGACCCGTCGTTCCGGGAGGGGGGGTACCAAGAGACCCAGTACTTC.

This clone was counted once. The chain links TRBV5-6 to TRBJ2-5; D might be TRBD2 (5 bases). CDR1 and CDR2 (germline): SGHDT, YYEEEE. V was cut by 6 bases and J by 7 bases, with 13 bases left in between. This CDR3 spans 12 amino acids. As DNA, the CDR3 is TGTGCCAGCACCTTAGGCGAGGGGACCCAGTACTTC. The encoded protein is CASTLGEGTQYF.

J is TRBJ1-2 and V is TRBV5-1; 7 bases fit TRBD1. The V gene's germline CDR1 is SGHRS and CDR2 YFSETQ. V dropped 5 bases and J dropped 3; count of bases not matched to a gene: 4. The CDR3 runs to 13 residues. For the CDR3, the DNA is TGCGCCAGCAGACAAGACAGGGACTATGGCTACACCTTC. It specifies CASRQDRDYGYTF. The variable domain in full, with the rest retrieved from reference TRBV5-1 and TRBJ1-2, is KAGVTQTPRYLIKTRGQQVTLSCSPISGHRSVSWYQQTPGQGLQFLFEYFSETQRNKGNFPGRFSGRQFSNSRSEMNVSTLELGDSALYLCASRQDRDYGYTFGSGTRLTVV.

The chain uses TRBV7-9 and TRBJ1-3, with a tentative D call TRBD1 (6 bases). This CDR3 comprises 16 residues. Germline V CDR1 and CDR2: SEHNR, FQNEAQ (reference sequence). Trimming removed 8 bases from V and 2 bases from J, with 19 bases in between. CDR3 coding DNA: TGTGCCAGCTTTTGGTGGGGCAGGGGTGCTGGAAACACCATATATTTT. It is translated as CASFWWGRGAGNTIYF.

Written as DNA, the CDR3 is TGTGCCAGCAGCGTAAGCGGGGGGGCTTTGCATGAGCAGTTCTTC. Its translation: CASSVSGGALHEQFF. V and J are TRBV7-2 and TRBJ2-1; 10 bases line up with TRBD2. CDR3 size: 15 residues. With 5 bases clipped from V and 8 bases from J, the junction kept 9 bases outside the gene matches. Germline V gene lookup returns CDR1 SGHTA and CDR2 FQGNSA.

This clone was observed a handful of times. This CDR3 reads CASSASRALYTIYF. Written as DNA, the CDR3 is TGTGCCAGCAGCGCCTCCAGGGCATTATACACCATATATTTT. This sequence joins TRBV2 and TRBJ1-3, with TRBD1 as a possible D gene (5 bases). V was shortened by 6 bases and J by 8 bases, with 17 bases between the two germline ends. The CDR3 has 14 residues. Looked up from germline, CDR1 is SNHLY and CDR2 is FYNNEI.

The CDR3 sequence: CASSLGGLYNEQFF. In nucleotides, the CDR3 is TGTGCCAGCAGCTTGGGGGGACTCTACAATGAGCAGTTCTTC. This chain links TRBV7-3 with TRBJ2-1; the D gene is possibly TRBD2 (6 bases). The CDR3 is made up of 14 amino acids. Deletions cut 3 bases from V and 3 bases from J, with 9 bases between. The germline gives CDR1 SGHTA, CDR2 FQGTGA.

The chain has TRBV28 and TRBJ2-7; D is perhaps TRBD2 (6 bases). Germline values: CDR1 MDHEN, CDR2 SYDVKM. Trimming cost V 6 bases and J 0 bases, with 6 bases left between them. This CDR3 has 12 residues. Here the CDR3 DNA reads TGTGCCAGCAGGACTAGCTCCTACGAGCAGTACTTC. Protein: CASRTSSYEQYF. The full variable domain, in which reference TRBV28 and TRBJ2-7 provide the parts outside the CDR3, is DVKVTQSSRYLVKRTGEKVFLECVQDMDHENMFWYRQDPGLGLRLIYFSYDVKMKEKGDIPEGYSVSREKKERFSLILESASTNQTSMYLCASRTSSYEQYFGPGTRLTVT.

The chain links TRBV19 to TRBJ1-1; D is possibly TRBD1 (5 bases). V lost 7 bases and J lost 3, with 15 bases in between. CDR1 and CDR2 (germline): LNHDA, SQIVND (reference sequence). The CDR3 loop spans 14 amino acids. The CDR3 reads CASTKQWDDTEAFF. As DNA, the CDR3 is TGTGCCAGTACCAAACAGTGGGACGACACTGAAGCTTTCTTT.

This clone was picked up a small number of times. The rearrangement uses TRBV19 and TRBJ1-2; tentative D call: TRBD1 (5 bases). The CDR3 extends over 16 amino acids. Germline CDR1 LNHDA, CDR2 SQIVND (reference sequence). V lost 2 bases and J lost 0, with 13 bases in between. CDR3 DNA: TGTGCCAGTAGTATAAGGGGCGGAAGAGCTAACTATGGCTACACCTTC. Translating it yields CASSIRGGRANYGYTF.

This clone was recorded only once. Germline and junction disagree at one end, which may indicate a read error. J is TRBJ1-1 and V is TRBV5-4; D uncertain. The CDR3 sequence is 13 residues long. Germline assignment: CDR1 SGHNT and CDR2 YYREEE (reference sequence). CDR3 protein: CASSHQSNPEAFF. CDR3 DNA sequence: TGTGCCAGCAGCCACCAGTCGAACCCTGAAGCTTTCTTT.

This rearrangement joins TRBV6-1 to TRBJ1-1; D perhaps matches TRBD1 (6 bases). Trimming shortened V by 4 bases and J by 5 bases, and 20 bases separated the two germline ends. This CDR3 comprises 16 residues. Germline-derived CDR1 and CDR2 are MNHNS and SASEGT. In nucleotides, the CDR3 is TGTGCCAGCAGTGCAAGGGGGACTTTCCTTATGACTGAAGCTTTCTTT. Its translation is CASSARGTFLMTEAFF.

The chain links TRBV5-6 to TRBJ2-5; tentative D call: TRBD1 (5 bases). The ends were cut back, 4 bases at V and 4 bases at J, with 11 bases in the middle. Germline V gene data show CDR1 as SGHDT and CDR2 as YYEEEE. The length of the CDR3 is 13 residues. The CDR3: CASSRRGSETQYF. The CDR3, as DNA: TGTGCCAGCAGCAGAAGGGGTTCAGAGACCCAGTACTTC.

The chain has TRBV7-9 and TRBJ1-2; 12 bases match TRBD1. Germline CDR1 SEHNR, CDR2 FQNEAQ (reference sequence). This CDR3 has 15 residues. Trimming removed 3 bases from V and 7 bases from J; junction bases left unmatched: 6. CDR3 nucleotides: TGTGCCAGCAGCTTCGGGACAGGGGGCGCGGGTGGCTACACCTTC. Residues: CASSFGTGGAGGYTF.

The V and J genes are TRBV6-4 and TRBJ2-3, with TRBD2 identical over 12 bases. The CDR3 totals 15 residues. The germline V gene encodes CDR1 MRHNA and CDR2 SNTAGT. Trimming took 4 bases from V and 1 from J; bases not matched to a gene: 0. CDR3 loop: CASSGTSGGTDTQYF. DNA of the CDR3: TGTGCCAGCAGTGGGACTAGCGGGGGCACAGATACGCAGTATTTT.

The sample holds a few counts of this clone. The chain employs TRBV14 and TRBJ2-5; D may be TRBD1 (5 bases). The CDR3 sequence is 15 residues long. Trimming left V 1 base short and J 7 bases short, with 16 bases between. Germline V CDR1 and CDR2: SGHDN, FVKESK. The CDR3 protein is CASSQAGQTWGTQYF. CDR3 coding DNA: TGTGCCAGCAGCCAAGCAGGGCAGACATGGGGGACCCAGTACTTC. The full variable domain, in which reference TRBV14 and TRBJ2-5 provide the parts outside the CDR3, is EAGVTQFPSHSVIEKGQTVTLRCDPISGHDNLYWYRRVMGKEIKFLLHFVKESKQDESGMPNNRFLAERTGGTYSTLKVQPAELEDSGVYFCASSQAGQTWGTQYFGPGTRLLVL.

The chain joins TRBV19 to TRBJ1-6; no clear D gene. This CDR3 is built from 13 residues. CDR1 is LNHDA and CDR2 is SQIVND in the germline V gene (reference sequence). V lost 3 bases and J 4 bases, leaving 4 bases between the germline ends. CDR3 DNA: TGTGCCAGTAGTATGGGTTATAATTCACCCCTCCACTTT. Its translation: CASSMGYNSPLHF.

CDR3: CASTRRSGSSYNEQFF. CDR3 DNA: TGTGCCAGTACCCGCCGAAGCGGGAGCTCCTACAATGAGCAGTTCTTC. This chain joins TRBV19 and TRBJ2-1; 8 bases agree with TRBD2. V shed 7 bases and J 0 bases; nucleotides not matched to a gene: 8. CDR1 LNHDA and CDR2 SQIVND come from the germline V gene (reference sequence). The length of the CDR3 is 16 residues.